Presented here are 24 T cell receptor beta chains from one specimen sequenced in a study of cytomegalovirus exposure and HLA in healthy donors. The PCR contained 60 Vbeta and 13 Jbeta primers. The repertoire was sequenced with immunoSEQ multiplex PCR; TCRdb's copy has only in-frame clones and lacks some. The sample records 110,000 to 150,000 clones, around 83% being singletons. The sequencing sample was made of PBMCs. The receptors were sampled from a man between 40 and 49 years old in good health and CMV-seropositive.

This chain uses TRBV5-6 with TRBJ2-7, with D possibly being TRBD2 (6 bases). The CDR3 is 14 amino acids. Germline CDR1 is SGHDT and CDR2 is YYEEEE. The germline V and J ends were trimmed by 1 base and 5 bases, with 13 bases remaining between them. CDR3 DNA: TGTGCCAGCAGCTTGAATATGGGGGGACACGAGCAGTACTTC. Residues: CASSLNMGGHEQYF.

V gene TRBV30 combines with J gene TRBJ2-1; 9 nucleotides agree with TRBD2. CDR1 GTSNPN and CDR2 SVGIG come from the germline V gene (reference sequence). This CDR3 comprises 15 residues. V trimming: 2 bases; J trimming: 3 bases; junction bases outside the gene matches: 5. For the CDR3, the DNA is TGTGCCTGGAGTAGGTTAGCGGGGGACTACAATGAGCAGTTCTTC. Its translation: CAWSRLAGDYNEQFF. Looking up the rest from reference TRBV30 and TRBJ2-1 gives the full variable domain: SQTIHQWPATLVQPVGSPLSLECTVEGTSNPNLYWYRQAAGRGLQLLFYSVGIGQISSEVPQNLSASRPQDRQFILSSKKLLLSDSGFYLCAWSRLAGDYNEQFFGPGTRLTVL.

The chain carries TRBV7-9 and TRBJ1-1, with unresolved D. Trimming shortened V by 5 bases and J by 0 bases, and 7 bases separated the two germline ends. CDR1 and CDR2 (germline): SEHNR, FQNEAQ (reference sequence). This CDR3 spans 13 amino acids. The CDR3: CASSTQLNTEAFF. CDR3 DNA: TGTGCCAGCAGCACACAGCTGAACACTGAAGCTTTCTTT. Based on the CDR3 plus reference TRBV7-9 and TRBJ1-1, the full variable domain is DTGVSQNPRHKITKRGQNVTFRCDPISEHNRLYWYRQTLGQGPEFLTYFQNEAQLEKSRLLSDRFSAERPKGSFSTLEIQRTEQGDSAMYLCASSTQLNTEAFFGQGTRLTVV.

This clone showed up just a few times. This chain links TRBV7-9 with TRBJ1-3; tentative D call: TRBD1 (5 bases). The CDR3 is 17 amino acids. The germline V gene has CDR1 SEHNR and CDR2 FQNEAQ (reference sequence). The V and J ends lost 6 bases and 1 base respectively, with 19 bases between them. Here the CDR3 DNA reads TGTGCCAGCAGTGGATTCGGGAGGGACGGATCTGGAAACACCATATATTTT. The encoded protein is CASSGFGRDGSGNTIYF.

This chain uses TRBV14 with TRBJ1-4; D remains ambiguous. This CDR3 has 13 amino acids. CDR1 is SGHDN, CDR2 FVKESK, per germline. V lost 3 bases to trimming and J lost 8 bases, with 10 bases between them. This chain's CDR3 is CASSHYRVEKLFF. CDR3 sequence (DNA): TGTGCCAGCAGCCATTATCGGGTAGAAAAACTGTTTTTT.

The J gene is TRBJ2-5, the V gene TRBV6-5; D is perhaps TRBD2 (6 bases). CDR1 MNHEY and CDR2 SVGAGI come from the germline V gene. CDR3 length: 14 amino acids. V lost 5 bases, J lost 6 bases, and 16 bases lay in between. CDR3 in amino acids: CASSANFGRQTQYF. The CDR3 DNA reads TGTGCCAGCAGTGCCAATTTCGGGAGACAGACCCAGTACTTC.

The V gene is TRBV5-1, the J gene TRBJ1-1; TRBD1 agrees at 9 bases. The V gene end was trimmed by 0 bases and the J gene end by 4 bases; junction bases not matched to a gene: 4. Germline V gives CDR1 SGHRS, CDR2 YFSETQ. The CDR3 has 15 residues. The CDR3 reads CASSLAGQGITEAFF. CDR3 nucleotide sequence: TGCGCCAGCAGCTTGGCCGGACAGGGGATCACTGAAGCTTTCTTT.

The chain employs TRBV7-8 and TRBJ1-2; 10 nucleotides align to TRBD1. The CDR3 runs 15 residues. CDR1 SGHVS and CDR2 FQNEAQ come from the germline V gene. V was pared by 5 bases and J by 6 bases, with 9 bases of the junction left unmatched. In nucleotides, the CDR3 is TGTGCCAGCAGCCCGGGGGGACAGGGGTCGCATGGCTACACCTTC. It is translated as CASSPGGQGSHGYTF.

DNA for the CDR3: TGCGCCAGCAGCGCCACTTCCTCTAACTATGGCTACACCTTC. This translates into CASSATSSNYGYTF. V usage is TRBV5-1 and J usage is TRBJ1-2; D ambiguous. Trimming pared 4 bases from V and 0 bases from J, leaving 10 bases between. The CDR3 loop spans 14 amino acids. Germline values: CDR1 SGHRS, CDR2 YFSETQ.

The chain couples TRBV4-1 to TRBJ1-2; TRBD1 aligns across 10 bases. In germline, CDR1 is MGHRA, CDR2 YSYEKL. This CDR3 region has 14 residues. Losses at the gene ends were 1 base for V and 6 bases for J; bases not matched to a gene: 2. CDR3 bases: TGCGCCAGCAGCCAAGTGGGACAGGGGAATGGCTACACCTTC. Its protein is CASSQVGQGNGYTF.

Comments on this clone: One junction end does not reproduce the germline sequence, and a read error may be involved. The DNA for the CDR3 is TGTTCCAGCAGCAGATTTCGGGGAGAGGACGAGCAGTACTTC. This encodes CSSSRFRGEDEQYF. The chain has TRBV7-9 and TRBJ2-7, with D possibly matching TRBD2 (5 bases). From germline, CDR1 is SEHNR and CDR2 FQNEAQ (reference sequence). The CDR3 covers 14 residues.

This clone was counted once. This sequence joins TRBV5-1 and TRBJ1-1; 7 bases line up with TRBD1. This CDR3 is 14 amino acids long. Trimming at V came to 5 bases and at J to 6 bases, leaving 10 bases not matched to a gene. Per the germline V gene, CDR1 is SGHRS and CDR2 is YFSETQ. The CDR3 sequence is CASREQQGIPEAFF. For the CDR3, the DNA is TGCGCCAGCAGGGAACAACAGGGGATCCCTGAAGCTTTCTTT.

This chain connects TRBV6-5 to TRBJ2-7; 10 nucleotides agree with TRBD1. The J segment lost 5 bases and the V segment lost 8 bases, leaving 6 bases of the junction unmatched. The length of the CDR3 is 13 residues. Germline V CDR1 and CDR2: MNHEY, SVGAGI. CDR3 DNA: TGTGCCAGCGGGACAGGGGATATCCACGAGCAGTACTTC. Translated, it gives CASGTGDIHEQYF.

This sequence joins TRBV7-9 and TRBJ2-7, with 7 bases matching TRBD2. Germline CDR1 SEHNR, CDR2 FQNEAQ (reference sequence). The CDR3 length is 14 residues. After removal of 7 bases from V and 1 base from J, the junction contained 7 bases not matched to a gene. This chain's CDR3 is CASKLAGDSYEQYF. Here the CDR3 DNA reads TGTGCCAGCAAGTTGGCGGGGGATTCCTACGAGCAGTACTTC. The full variable domain, rest sourced from reference TRBV7-9 and TRBJ2-7, is DTGVSQNPRHKITKRGQNVTFRCDPISEHNRLYWYRQTLGQGPEFLTYFQNEAQLEKSRLLSDRFSAERPKGSFSTLEIQRTEQGDSAMYLCASKLAGDSYEQYFGPGTRLTVT.

The gene calls are TRBV11-3 and TRBJ2-3; 14 nucleotides agree with TRBD2. CDR1 and CDR2 from the germline V gene are SGHNT and YENEEA. V was clipped by 3 bases and J by 5 bases; unmatched bases: 4. The CDR3 consists of 16 residues. CDR3 sequence reads: CASSFGTSGSEDTQYF. CDR3 sequence (DNA): TGTGCCAGCAGCTTCGGGACTAGCGGGAGCGAAGATACGCAGTATTTT.

This clone has just a few counts. The V gene is TRBV6-5, the J gene TRBJ2-7; TRBD1 aligns across 10 bases. The CDR3 covers 15 residues. Per the germline V gene, CDR1 is MNHEY and CDR2 is SVGAGI. The V segment lost 6 bases and the J segment 7 bases; nucleotides outside the gene matches: 12. Written as DNA, the CDR3 is TGTGCCAGCAGGTCTAGGGACAGGGGATTCTGTGAGCAGTACTTC. Translating it yields CASRSRDRGFCEQYF.

The chain uses TRBV5-1 and TRBJ2-7; 14 nucleotides line up with TRBD2. The length of the CDR3 is 20 residues. With 0 bases clipped from V and 5 bases from J, the junction kept 16 bases outside the gene matches. CDR1 and CDR2 from the germline V gene are SGHRS and YFSETQ. The CDR3 region is CASSLAKTSGRAVSKNEQYF. CDR3 sequence (DNA): TGCGCCAGCAGCTTGGCCAAGACTAGCGGGAGGGCCGTTTCCAAAAACGAGCAGTACTTC.

The chain is built from TRBV2 and TRBJ2-1, with 9 bases matching TRBD2. The germline gives CDR1 SNHLY, CDR2 FYNNEI. Germline trimming cut 1 base from V and 2 bases from J; bases unmatched to any gene: 0. The CDR3 contains 15 residues. The CDR3 DNA is TGTGCCAGCAGTGAAGGACTAGCGGCCTACAATGAGCAGTTCTTC. Protein sequence: CASSEGLAAYNEQFF.

The chain recombines TRBV7-8 with TRBJ1-2, with D possibly matching TRBD1 (5 bases). The CDR3 has 14 residues. The ends were cut back, 10 bases at V and 0 bases at J, with 15 bases in the middle. Germline CDR1 reads SGHVS; CDR2 reads FQNEAQ. This CDR3 reads CATEDRSANYGYTF. CDR3 sequence (DNA): TGTGCCACCGAAGACAGATCCGCTAACTATGGCTACACCTTC.

V usage is TRBV7-9 and J usage is TRBJ1-1, with D possibly matching TRBD1 (5 bases). Per the germline V gene, CDR1 is SEHNR and CDR2 is FQNEAQ (reference sequence). This CDR3 comprises 15 residues. The germline V and J ends were trimmed by 0 bases and 0 bases, with 8 bases remaining between them. CDR3 protein: CASSLARAMNTEAFF. The CDR3 DNA reads TGTGCCAGCAGCTTAGCCAGGGCCATGAACACTGAAGCTTTCTTT. Filled out from reference TRBV7-9 and TRBJ1-1, the complete variable domain reads DTGVSQNPRHKITKRGQNVTFRCDPISEHNRLYWYRQTLGQGPEFLTYFQNEAQLEKSRLLSDRFSAERPKGSFSTLEIQRTEQGDSAMYLCASSLARAMNTEAFFGQGTRLTVV.

This chain joins TRBV4-3 and TRBJ2-7, with D perhaps matching TRBD2 (5 bases). The germline V and J ends were trimmed by 4 bases and 6 bases, with 19 bases remaining between them. Per germline, CDR1 LGHNA and CDR2 YSLEER. The CDR3 loop spans 15 amino acids. CDR3 coding DNA: TGCGCCAGCAGCCGGCAGAATTTCGGGGTTTTCGAGCAGTACTTC. Translating gives CASSRQNFGVFEQYF.

The chain combines TRBV4-3 with TRBJ2-3; 7 bases map to TRBD1. The CDR3 spans 16 residues. V was pared by 3 bases and J by 6 bases, with 12 bases of the junction left unmatched. Germline V lookup: CDR1 LGHNA, CDR2 YSLEER. This CDR3 is CASSQGPGTARDTQYF. The CDR3 coding sequence is TGCGCCAGCAGCCAGGGGCCTGGGACAGCTAGGGATACGCAGTATTTT.

This chain connects TRBV15 to TRBJ2-5, with 9 positions matching TRBD1. The germline V gene encodes CDR1 LNHNV and CDR2 YYDKDF (reference sequence). V lost 0 bases, J lost 6 bases, and 8 bases stayed unmatched. The CDR3 is 16 residues long. Here the CDR3 reads CATSRDWAGTGKTQYF. The CDR3 DNA reads TGTGCCACCAGCAGAGATTGGGCAGGGACAGGGAAGACCCAGTACTTC.

This clone came up once. The chain has TRBV11-2 and TRBJ2-7; D might be TRBD2 (6 bases). The CDR3 is 13 residues long. Germline-derived CDR1 and CDR2 are SGHAT and FQNNGV. Trimming stripped 3 bases from V and 3 bases from J, with 9 bases between. The CDR3 loop reads CASSLDYNYEQYF. The CDR3 DNA reads as TGTGCCAGCAGCTTGGACTACAACTACGAGCAGTACTTC.